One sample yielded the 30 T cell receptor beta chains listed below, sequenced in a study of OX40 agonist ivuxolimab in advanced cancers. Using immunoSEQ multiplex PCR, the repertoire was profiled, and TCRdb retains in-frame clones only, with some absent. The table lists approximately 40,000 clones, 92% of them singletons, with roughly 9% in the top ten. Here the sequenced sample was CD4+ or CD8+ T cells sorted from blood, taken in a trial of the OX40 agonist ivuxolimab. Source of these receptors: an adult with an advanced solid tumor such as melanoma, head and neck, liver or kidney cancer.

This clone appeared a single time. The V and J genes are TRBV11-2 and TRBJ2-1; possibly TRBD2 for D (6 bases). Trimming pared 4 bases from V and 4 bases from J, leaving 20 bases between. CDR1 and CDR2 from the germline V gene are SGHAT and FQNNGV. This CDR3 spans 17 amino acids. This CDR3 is CASSSRSSGTNYNEQFF. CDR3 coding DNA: TGTGCCAGCAGCTCTCGGAGTAGCGGAACCAATTACAATGAGCAGTTCTTC. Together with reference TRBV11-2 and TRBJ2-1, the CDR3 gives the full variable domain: EAGVAQSPRYKIIEKRQSVAFWCNPISGHATLYWYQQILGQGPKLLIQFQNNGVVDDSQLPKDRFSAERLKGVDSTLKIQPAKLEDSAVYLCASSSRSSGTNYNEQFFGPGTRLTVL.

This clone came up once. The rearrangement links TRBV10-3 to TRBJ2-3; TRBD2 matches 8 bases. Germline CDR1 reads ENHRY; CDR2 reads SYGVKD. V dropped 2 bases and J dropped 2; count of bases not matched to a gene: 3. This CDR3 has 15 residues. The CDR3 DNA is TGTGCCATCAGTGAGCGGGAGGGAATCACAGATACGCAGTATTTT. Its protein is CAISEREGITDTQYF.

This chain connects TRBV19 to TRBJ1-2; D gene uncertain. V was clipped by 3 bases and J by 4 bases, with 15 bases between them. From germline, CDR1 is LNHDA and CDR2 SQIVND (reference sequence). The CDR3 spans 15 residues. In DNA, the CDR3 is TGTGCCAGTAGTATGCCTGCCGGCTTCCTCTATGGCTACACCTTC. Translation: CASSMPAGFLYGYTF.

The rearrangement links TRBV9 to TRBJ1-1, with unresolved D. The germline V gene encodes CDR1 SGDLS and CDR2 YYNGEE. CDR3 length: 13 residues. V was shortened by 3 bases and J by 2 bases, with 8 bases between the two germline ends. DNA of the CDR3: TGTGCCAGCAGCGGAGACCTAAACACTGAAGCTTTCTTT. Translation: CASSGDLNTEAFF.

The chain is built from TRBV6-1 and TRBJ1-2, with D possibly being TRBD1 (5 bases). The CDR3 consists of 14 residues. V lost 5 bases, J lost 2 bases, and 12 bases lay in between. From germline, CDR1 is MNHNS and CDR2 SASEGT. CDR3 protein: CASSPRGGNYGYTF. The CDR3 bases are TGTGCCAGCAGTCCCCGCGGGGGGAACTATGGCTACACCTTC.

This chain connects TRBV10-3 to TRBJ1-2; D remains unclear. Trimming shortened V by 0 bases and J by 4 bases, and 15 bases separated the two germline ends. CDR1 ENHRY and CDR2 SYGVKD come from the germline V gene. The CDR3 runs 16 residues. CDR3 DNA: TGTGCCATCAGTGAGTCGAGGACCCAGCGGCTCTATGGCTACACCTTC. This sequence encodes CAISESRTQRLYGYTF.

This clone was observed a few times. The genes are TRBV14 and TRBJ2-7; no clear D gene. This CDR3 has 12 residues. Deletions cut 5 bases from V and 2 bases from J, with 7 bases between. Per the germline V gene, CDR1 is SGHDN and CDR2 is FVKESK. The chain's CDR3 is CASSGDPYEQYF. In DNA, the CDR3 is TGTGCCAGCAGCGGAGATCCCTACGAGCAGTACTTC.

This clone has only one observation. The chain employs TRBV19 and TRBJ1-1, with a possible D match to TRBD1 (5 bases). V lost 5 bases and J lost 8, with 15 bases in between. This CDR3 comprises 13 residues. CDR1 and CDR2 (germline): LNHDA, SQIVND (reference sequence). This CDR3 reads CASSLAGTTEAFF. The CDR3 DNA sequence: TGTGCCAGTAGTCTGGCAGGGACTACCGAAGCTTTCTTT.

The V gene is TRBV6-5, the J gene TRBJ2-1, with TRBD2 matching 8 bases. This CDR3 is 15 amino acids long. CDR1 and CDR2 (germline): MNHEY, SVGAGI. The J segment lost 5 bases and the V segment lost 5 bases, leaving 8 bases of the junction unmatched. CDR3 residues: CASSASGSSHNEQFF. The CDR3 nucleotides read TGTGCCAGCAGTGCGAGCGGGAGTTCCCACAATGAGCAGTTCTTC.

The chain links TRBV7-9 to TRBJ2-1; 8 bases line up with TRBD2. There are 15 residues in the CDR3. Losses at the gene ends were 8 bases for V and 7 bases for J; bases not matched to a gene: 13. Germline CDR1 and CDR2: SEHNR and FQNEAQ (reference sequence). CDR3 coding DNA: TGTGCCAGCGCCCGGGTGAGCGGGAGCAGGAATGAGCAGTTCTTC. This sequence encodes CASARVSGSRNEQFF.

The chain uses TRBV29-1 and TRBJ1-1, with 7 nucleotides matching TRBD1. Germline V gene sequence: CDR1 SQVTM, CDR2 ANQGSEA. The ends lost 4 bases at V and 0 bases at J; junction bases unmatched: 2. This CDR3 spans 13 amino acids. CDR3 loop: CSVARGLNTEAFF. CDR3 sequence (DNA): TGCAGCGTTGCCAGGGGGTTGAACACTGAAGCTTTCTTT.

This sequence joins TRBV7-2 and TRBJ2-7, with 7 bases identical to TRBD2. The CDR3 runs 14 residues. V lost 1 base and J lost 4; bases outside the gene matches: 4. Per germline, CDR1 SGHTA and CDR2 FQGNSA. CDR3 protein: CASSLGVSGYEQYV. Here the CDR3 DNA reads TGTGCCAGCAGCTTAGGGGTTAGCGGGTACGAGCAGTACGTC.

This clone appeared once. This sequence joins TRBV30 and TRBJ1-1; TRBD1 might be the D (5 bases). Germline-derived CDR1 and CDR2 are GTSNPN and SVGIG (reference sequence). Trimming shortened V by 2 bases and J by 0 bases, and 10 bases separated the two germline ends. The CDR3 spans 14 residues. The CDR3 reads CAWSRGALNTEAFF. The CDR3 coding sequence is TGTGCCTGGAGTCGCGGGGCGCTGAACACTGAAGCTTTCTTT.

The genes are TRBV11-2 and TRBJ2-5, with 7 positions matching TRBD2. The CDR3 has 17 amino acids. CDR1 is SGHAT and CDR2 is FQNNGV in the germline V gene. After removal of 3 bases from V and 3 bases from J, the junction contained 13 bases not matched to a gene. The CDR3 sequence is CASSFRYSGGLKETQYF. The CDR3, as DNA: TGTGCCAGCAGCTTTCGGTATTCGGGGGGACTCAAAGAGACCCAGTACTTC.

Here the CDR3 DNA reads TGTGCCAGCAGCTTAGGGTATAACACTGAAGCTTTCTTT. It encodes CASSLGYNTEAFF. The chain joins TRBV7-2 to TRBJ1-1; D gene ambiguous. V was cut by 1 base and J by 2 bases, with 5 bases left in between. Germline V gene lookup returns CDR1 SGHTA and CDR2 FQGNSA. CDR3 size: 13 residues. Supplemented by reference TRBV7-2 and TRBJ1-1, the full variable domain reads GAGVSQSPSNKVTEKGKDVELRCDPISGHTALYWYRQSLGQGLEFLIYFQGNSAPDKSGLPSDRFSAERTGGSVSTLTIQRTQQEDSAVYLCASSLGYNTEAFFGQGTRLTVV.

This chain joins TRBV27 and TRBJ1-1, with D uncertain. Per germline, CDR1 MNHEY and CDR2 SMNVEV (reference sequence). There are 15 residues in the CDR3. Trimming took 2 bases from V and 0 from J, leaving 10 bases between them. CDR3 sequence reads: CASSLQGSLNTEAFF. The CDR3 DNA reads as TGTGCCAGCAGTTTACAAGGCAGCTTGAACACTGAAGCTTTCTTT.

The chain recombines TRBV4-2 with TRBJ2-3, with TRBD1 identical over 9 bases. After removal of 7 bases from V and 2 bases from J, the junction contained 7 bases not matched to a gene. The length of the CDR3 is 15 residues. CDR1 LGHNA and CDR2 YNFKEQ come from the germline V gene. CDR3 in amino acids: CASKQGTGITDTQYF. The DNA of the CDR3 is TGTGCCAGCAAGCAGGGGACAGGGATCACAGATACGCAGTATTTT.

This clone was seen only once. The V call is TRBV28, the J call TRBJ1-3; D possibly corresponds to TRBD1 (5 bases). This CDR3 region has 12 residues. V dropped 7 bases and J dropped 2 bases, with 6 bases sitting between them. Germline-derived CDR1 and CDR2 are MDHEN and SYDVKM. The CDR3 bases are TGTGCCAGCACCAGGGCTGGAAACACCATATATTTT. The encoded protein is CASTRAGNTIYF.

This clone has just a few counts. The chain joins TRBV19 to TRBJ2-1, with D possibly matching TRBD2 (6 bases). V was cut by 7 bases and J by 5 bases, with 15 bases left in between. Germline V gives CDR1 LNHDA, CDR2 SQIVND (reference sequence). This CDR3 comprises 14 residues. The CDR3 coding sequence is TGTGCCAGTACGGAGGCTAGCGCTAACAATGAGCAGTTCTTC. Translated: CASTEASANNEQFF.

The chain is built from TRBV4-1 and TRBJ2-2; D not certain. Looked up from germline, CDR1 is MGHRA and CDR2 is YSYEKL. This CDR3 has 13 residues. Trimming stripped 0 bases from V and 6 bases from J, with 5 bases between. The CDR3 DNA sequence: TGCGCCAGCAGCCAAGAATTGTCCGGGGAGCTGTTTTTT. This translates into CASSQELSGELFF.

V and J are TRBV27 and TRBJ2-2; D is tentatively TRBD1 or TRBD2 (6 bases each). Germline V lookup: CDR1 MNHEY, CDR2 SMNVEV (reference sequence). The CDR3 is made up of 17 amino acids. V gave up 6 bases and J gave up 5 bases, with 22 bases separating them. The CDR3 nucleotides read TGTGCCAGCAGACATCCCCGCTTGAAGGGGGGAACCGGGGAGCTGTTTTTT. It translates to CASRHPRLKGGTGELFF.

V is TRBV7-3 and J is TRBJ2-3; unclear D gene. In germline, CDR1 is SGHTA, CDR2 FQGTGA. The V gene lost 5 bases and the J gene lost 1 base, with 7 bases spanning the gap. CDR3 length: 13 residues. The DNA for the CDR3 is TGTGCCAGCAGCCCAGAGCGCACAGATACGCAGTATTTT. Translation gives CASSPERTDTQYF.

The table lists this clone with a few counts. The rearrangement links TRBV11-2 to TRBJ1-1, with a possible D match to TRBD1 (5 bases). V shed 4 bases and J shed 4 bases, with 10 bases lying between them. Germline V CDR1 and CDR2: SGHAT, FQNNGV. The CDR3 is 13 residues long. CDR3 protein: CASSSSGSTEAFF. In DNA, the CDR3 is TGTGCCAGCAGCTCCTCAGGGAGCACTGAAGCTTTCTTT.

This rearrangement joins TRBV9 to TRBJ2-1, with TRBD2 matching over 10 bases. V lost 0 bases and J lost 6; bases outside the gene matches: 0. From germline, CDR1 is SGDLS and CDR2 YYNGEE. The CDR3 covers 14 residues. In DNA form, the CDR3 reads TGTGCCAGCAGCGTAGGGACTAGCGGCAATGAGCAGTTCTTC. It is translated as CASSVGTSGNEQFF.

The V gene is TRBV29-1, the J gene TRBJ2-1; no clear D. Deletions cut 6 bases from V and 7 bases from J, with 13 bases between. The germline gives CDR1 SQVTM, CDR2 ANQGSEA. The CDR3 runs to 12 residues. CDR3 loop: CSVGGDWNEQFF. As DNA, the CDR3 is TGCAGCGTCGGTGGGGATTGGAATGAGCAGTTCTTC.

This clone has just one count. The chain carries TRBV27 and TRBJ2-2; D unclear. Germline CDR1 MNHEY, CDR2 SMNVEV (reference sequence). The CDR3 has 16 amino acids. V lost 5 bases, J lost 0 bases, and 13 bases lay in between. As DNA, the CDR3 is TGTGCCAGCAGTCCCAAAGAAGGATCGAACACCGGGGAGCTGTTTTTT. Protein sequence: CASSPKEGSNTGELFF.

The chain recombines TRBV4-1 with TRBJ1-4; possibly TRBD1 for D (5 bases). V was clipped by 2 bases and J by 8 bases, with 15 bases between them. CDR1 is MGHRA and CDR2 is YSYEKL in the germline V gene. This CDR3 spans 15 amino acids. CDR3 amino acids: CASSQSQGGGEKLFF. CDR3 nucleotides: TGCGCCAGCAGCCAATCCCAGGGAGGAGGCGAAAAACTGTTTTTT.

CDR3 residues: CASSPGQGLYGYTF. The CDR3 coding sequence is TGTGCCAGCAGTCCCGGACAGGGCCTCTATGGCTACACCTTC. The chain joins TRBV6-5 to TRBJ1-2; 8 nucleotides match TRBD1. Germline CDR1 reads MNHEY; CDR2 reads SVGAGI. The V segment lost 5 bases and the J segment 4 bases; nucleotides outside the gene matches: 6. The CDR3 totals 14 residues.

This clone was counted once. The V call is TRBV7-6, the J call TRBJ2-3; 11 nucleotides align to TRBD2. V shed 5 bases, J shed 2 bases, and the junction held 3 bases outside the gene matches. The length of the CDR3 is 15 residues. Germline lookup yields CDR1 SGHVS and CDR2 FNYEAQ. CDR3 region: CASSQTSGDTDTQYF. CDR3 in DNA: TGTGCCAGCAGCCAGACTAGCGGGGACACAGATACGCAGTATTTT.

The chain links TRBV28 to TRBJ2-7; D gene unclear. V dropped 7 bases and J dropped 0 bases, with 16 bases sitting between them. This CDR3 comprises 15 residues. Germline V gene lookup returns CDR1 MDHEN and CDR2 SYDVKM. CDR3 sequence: CASKEKATYSYEQYF. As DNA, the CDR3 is TGTGCCAGCAAGGAGAAAGCCACATACTCCTACGAGCAGTACTTC.